This T cell receptor (beta chain) originates from a study of blood T cell repertoires in COVID-19. Study background: Spain, Italy and the United States supplied samples that represented acute and convalescent COVID-19.

Germline CDR1 reads MDHEN; CDR2 reads SYDVKM. This CDR3 has 13 amino acids. V lost 5 bases and J 5 bases, leaving 10 bases between the germline ends. The method was immunoSEQ multiplex PCR; TCRdb's version includes in-frame clones alone and lacks a portion of them. The table has under 250,000 clones, about 82% seen once. The specimen sequenced was peripheral blood. This clonotype was sampled from a man over 45 with COVID-19, enrolled during active disease. V and J are TRBV28 and TRBJ1-5; unclear D gene. CDR3 DNA sequence: TGTGCCAGCAGTAAAGACACTCATCAGCCCCAGCATTTT. This sequence encodes CASSKDTHQPQHF.